A single sample gave rise to the 11 T cell receptor beta chains below, sequenced in a study of OX40 agonist ivuxolimab in advanced cancers. Sequencing used immunoSEQ multiplex PCR; TCRdb keeps in-frame clones, though not all of them. The sample shows tens of thousands of clones, over 75% of them seen only once. The sequenced sample was CD4+ or CD8+ T cells sorted from blood, obtained in a trial of the OX40 agonist ivuxolimab. These receptors were collected from an adult with an advanced solid tumor such as melanoma, head and neck, liver or kidney cancer.

This clone was seen more than once but under ten times. The V gene is TRBV15, the J gene TRBJ2-3; 11 positions agree with TRBD2. CDR3 size: 15 residues. Germline V gene lookup returns CDR1 LNHNV and CDR2 YYDKDF (reference sequence). V was pared by 3 bases and J by 2 bases, with 1 base of the junction left unmatched. As DNA, the CDR3 is TGTGCCACCAGCAGTAGCGGGGGGGCCACAGATACGCAGTATTTT. Translation gives CATSSSGGATDTQYF.

The chain is built from TRBV4-2 and TRBJ2-5; D possibly corresponds to TRBD2 (6 bases). The CDR3 has 16 amino acids. Looked up from germline, CDR1 is LGHNA and CDR2 is YNFKEQ. The V gene lost 0 bases and the J gene lost 4 bases, with 15 bases spanning the gap. CDR3 amino acids: CASSQDAGSARETQYF. Here the CDR3 DNA reads TGTGCCAGCAGCCAAGACGCCGGGAGTGCTCGAGAGACCCAGTACTTC.

The V gene is TRBV5-6, the J gene TRBJ1-6; D is uncertain. The V end was cut by 2 bases, the J end by 6 bases, with 9 bases between. In germline, CDR1 is SGHDT, CDR2 YYEEEE. The CDR3 extends over 14 amino acids. This CDR3 reads CASSFDLGNSPLHF. The DNA of the CDR3 is TGTGCCAGCAGCTTCGACCTGGGTAATTCACCCCTCCACTTT. Looking up the rest from reference TRBV5-6 and TRBJ1-6 gives the full variable domain: DAGVTQSPTHLIKTRGQQVTLRCSPKSGHDTVSWYQQALGQGPQFIFQYYEEEERQRGNFPDRFSGHQFPNYSSELNVNALLLGDSALYLCASSFDLGNSPLHFGNGTRLTVT.

This clone has just a few counts. The CDR3 coding sequence is TGTGCCACCAGCAGAGATTTTTCCCCCTGGTACGAGCAGTACTTC. Translated, it gives CATSRDFSPWYEQYF. This chain connects TRBV15 to TRBJ2-7; D gene uncertain. Trimming removed 0 bases from V and 4 bases from J, with 13 bases in between. This CDR3 is 15 amino acids long. Germline CDR1 and CDR2: LNHNV and YYDKDF (reference sequence).

V is TRBV9 and J is TRBJ1-2; TRBD1 agrees at 7 bases. The CDR3 totals 14 residues. Unmatched junction bases numbered 8, after V lost 3 bases and J lost 6 bases. Germline lookup yields CDR1 SGDLS and CDR2 YYNGEE. CDR3: CASSAVPGGNGYTF. In nucleotides, the CDR3 is TGTGCCAGCAGCGCAGTCCCAGGGGGTAATGGCTACACCTTC. The variable domain in full, completed from reference TRBV9 and TRBJ1-2, reads DSGVTQTPKHLITATGQRVTLRCSPRSGDLSVYWYQQSLDQGLQFLIQYYNGEERAKGNILERFSAQQFPDLHSELNLSSLELGDSALYFCASSAVPGGNGYTFGSGTRLTVV.

The chain is built from TRBV2 and TRBJ2-3; 10 bases line up with TRBD2. Trimming cost V 4 bases and J 4 bases; bases outside gene matches: 11. Per germline, CDR1 SNHLY and CDR2 FYNNEI. The CDR3 covers 17 residues. CDR3 sequence: CASSARLAGDFSDTQYF. The CDR3 region has the DNA TGTGCCAGCAGTGCCCGTCTAGCGGGAGATTTCTCAGATACGCAGTATTTT.

Remarks on this clone: One end of the junction fails to match germline, which may point to a read error. The J gene is TRBJ1-1, the V gene TRBV6-5; D is perhaps TRBD1 (5 bases). The CDR3 loop spans 15 amino acids. Germline values: CDR1 MNHEY, CDR2 SVGAGI. The CDR3: CASRRGEGASTKAFF. The CDR3 nucleotides read TGTGCCAGCAGACGAGGAGAAGGGGCGAGCACTAAAGCTTTCTTT.

This sequence joins TRBV14 and TRBJ2-3, with 10 bases that match TRBD2. The germline gives CDR1 SGHDN, CDR2 FVKESK. This CDR3 comprises 19 residues. V was pared by 1 base and J by 1 base, with 11 bases of the junction left unmatched. The CDR3 DNA is TGTGCCAGCAGCCAAGGTGGTGGACTAGCGGTCCGGGGCACAGATACGCAGTATTTT. Translated, it gives CASSQGGGLAVRGTDTQYF.

This clone showed up just a few times. The rearrangement uses TRBV9 and TRBJ1-4; D unclear. V gave up 3 bases and J gave up 3 bases, with 12 bases separating them. CDR1 SGDLS and CDR2 YYNGEE come from the germline V gene. The length of the CDR3 is 15 residues. The CDR3 DNA is TGTGCCAGCAGCGCGGATGAGGAATCTAATGAAAAACTGTTTTTT. This codes for CASSADEESNEKLFF.

V gene TRBV7-9 combines with J gene TRBJ1-6, with TRBD1 matching 9 bases. The CDR3 covers 17 residues. CDR1 and CDR2 from the germline V gene are SEHNR and FQNEAQ (reference sequence). Germline trimming cut 5 bases from V and 1 base from J; bases unmatched to any gene: 6. CDR3 residues: CASSTTGGASYNSPLHF. In DNA, the CDR3 is TGTGCCAGCAGCACAACAGGGGGCGCGTCCTATAATTCACCCCTCCACTTT.

This clone was observed a few times. This chain links TRBV18 with TRBJ2-5; no firm D call. The germline gives CDR1 KGHSH, CDR2 LQKENI. The CDR3 length is 14 residues. The V and J ends lost 1 base and 4 bases respectively, with 10 bases between them. The CDR3 spells CASSPQGSRETQYF. The DNA of the CDR3 is TGTGCCAGCTCACCACAGGGCTCGAGAGAGACCCAGTACTTC.